These 10 T cell receptor beta chains share one sample of origin, sequenced in a study of vaccination effects on CD4 cells after COVID-19. Repertoires were generated with immunoSEQ multiplex PCR, while TCRdb's copy carries only in-frame clones and drops some. The table has approximately 20,000 clones, around 74% seen once. Antigen-specific CD4+ T cells were first expanded with viral peptide pools by the ViraFEST assay and only then sequenced. Isolating CD4+ T cells followed 9 to 10 days of culture. From March to December 2020, the person had a SARS-CoV-2 infection that was confirmed by PCR. Which antigens these TCRs recognize remains unknown. The input for sequencing was CD4+ T cells from PBMCs cultured with SARS-CoV-2 spike peptides, taken before COVID-19 vaccination. The receptors derive from a human donor who had a prior SARS-CoV-2 infection.

The V gene is TRBV5-6, the J gene TRBJ1-1; D unresolved. The length of the CDR3 is 13 residues. With 4 bases removed from V and 11 bases from J, the gap between germline ends came to 18 bases. Looked up from germline, CDR1 is SGHDT and CDR2 is YYEEEE. DNA for the CDR3: TGTGCCAGCAGCCTAACGGGCCGGGAAATGGCTTTCTTT. Translation: CASSLTGREMAFF.

This clone was seen a single time. CDR3: CASSGGGRTDTQYF. In DNA form, the CDR3 reads TGTGCCAGCAGCGGGGGTGGCCGCACAGATACGCAGTATTTT. This chain links TRBV5-4 with TRBJ2-3, with D perhaps TRBD1 or TRBD2 (5 bases each). Germline V gives CDR1 SGHNT, CDR2 YYREEE (reference sequence). V was shortened by 4 bases and J by 1 base, with 10 bases between the two germline ends. The CDR3 consists of 14 residues. The variable domain in full, with the rest retrieved from reference TRBV5-4 and TRBJ2-3, is ETGVTQSPTHLIKTRGQQVTLRCSSQSGHNTVSWYQQALGQGPQFIFQYYREEENGRGNFPPRFSGLQFPNYSSELNVNALELDDSALYLCASSGGGRTDTQYFGPGTRLTVL.

The chain employs TRBV9 and TRBJ2-5; the D gene is possibly TRBD2 (5 bases). The CDR3 extends over 13 amino acids. V lost 4 bases and J 3 bases, leaving 10 bases between the germline ends. Germline CDR1 SGDLS, CDR2 YYNGEE. The DNA for the CDR3 is TGTGCCAGCAGCTTTCGGACTGAAGAGACCCAGTACTTC. It is translated as CASSFRTEETQYF.

This clone was seen once. This sequence joins TRBV5-4 and TRBJ1-2, with 7 bases fitting TRBD1. The CDR3 covers 13 residues. Germline V lookup: CDR1 SGHNT, CDR2 YYREEE (reference sequence). V gave up 4 bases and J gave up 7 bases; unmatched junction bases: 7. The CDR3 nucleotides read TGTGCCAGCAGCCCTGACAGGGAGGTTGGCTACACCTTC. Translating gives CASSPDREVGYTF.

This chain joins TRBV19 and TRBJ2-7, with D perhaps being TRBD1 or TRBD2 (5 bases each). This CDR3 spans 16 amino acids. The V gene's germline CDR1 is LNHDA and CDR2 SQIVND (reference sequence). Trimming shortened V by 5 bases and J by 0 bases, and 17 bases separated the two germline ends. The CDR3 region is CASSRGTGTNSYEQYF. Written as DNA, the CDR3 is TGTGCCAGTAGTCGAGGGACGGGGACCAACTCCTACGAGCAGTACTTC.

This clone was counted a single time. The chain has TRBV7-8 and TRBJ2-2; D tentatively fits TRBD1 or TRBD2 (5 bases each). There are 16 residues in the CDR3. V shed 5 bases and J shed 2 bases, with 15 bases lying between them. Germline CDR1 and CDR2: SGHVS and FQNEAQ. The CDR3: CASSKRQRLNTGELFF. The CDR3 DNA reads as TGTGCCAGCAGCAAAAGACAGAGACTAAACACCGGGGAGCTGTTTTTT. Full variable domain (rest looked up from reference TRBV7-8 and TRBJ2-2): GAGVSQSPRYKVAKRGQDVALRCDPISGHVSLFWYQQALGQGPEFLTYFQNEAQLDKSGLPSDRFFAERPEGSVSTLKIQRTQQEDSAVYLCASSKRQRLNTGELFFGEGSRLTVL.

The gene calls are TRBV3-1 (or the pseudogene TRBV3-2) and TRBJ1-3; D gene unclear. The CDR3 is made up of 13 amino acids. Deletions cut 5 bases from V and 2 bases from J, with 7 bases between. Looked up from germline, CDR1 is LGHDT and CDR2 is YNNKEL (reference sequence). CDR3 residues: CASSSGTGNTIYF. The CDR3 DNA sequence: TGTGCCAGCAGCTCGGGTACTGGAAACACCATATATTTT.

V usage is TRBV2 and J usage is TRBJ2-2; the D is unclear. Per germline, CDR1 SNHLY and CDR2 FYNNEI. The CDR3 has 13 residues. V lost 6 bases and J 3 bases, leaving 8 bases between the germline ends. The CDR3 is CASSRLYTGELFF. The CDR3 coding sequence is TGTGCCAGCAGCAGGTTATACACCGGGGAGCTGTTTTTT.

A single count supports this clone. The chain employs TRBV2 and TRBJ1-3; the match to TRBD1 covers 7 bases. Germline-derived CDR1 and CDR2 are SNHLY and FYNNEI. Trimming took 5 bases from V and 4 from J; bases not matched to a gene: 8. The CDR3 totals 15 residues. CDR3: CASSTGVEGGNTIYF. The CDR3 region has the DNA TGTGCCAGCAGTACAGGGGTGGAAGGAGGAAACACCATATATTTT.

Points on this clone: The sample has other DNA sequences that encode this CDR3 too. The chain is built from TRBV18 and TRBJ2-2; 11 bases align to TRBD1. The germline gives CDR1 KGHSH, CDR2 LQKENI. The CDR3 totals 16 residues. The V gene end was trimmed by 4 bases and the J gene end by 5 bases; junction bases not matched to a gene: 6. CDR3 nucleotide sequence: TGTGCCAGCTCACGGCCCGGACAGGGGGCTACCGGGGAGCTGTTTTTT. Translated, it gives CASSRPGQGATGELFF.